This T cell receptor (beta chain) was documented in a study of graft-versus-host responses after intestinal transplantation. Regarding the study as a whole: Detection of GvH clones occurred in recipient marrow, and some had their first appearance in ileum or blood.

This clone is a singleton in its sample. No antigen is known for it. Some clones are missing from TCRdb's copy, which holds only in-frame ones; the method was immunoSEQ multiplex PCR. The sample shows tens of thousands of clones, 92% of them seen only once. CDR1 SGDLS and CDR2 YYNGEE come from the germline V gene. The CDR3 is 15 residues long. Trimming shortened V by 3 bases and J by 1 base, and 13 bases separated the two germline ends. Here the sequenced sample was bone marrow, taken 734 days after intestinal transplantation. The V and J genes are TRBV9 and TRBJ1-1, with a weak D call TRBD1 (6 bases). The TCR sequence derives from a human patient who received an intestinal transplant, so some T cells may come from the graft donor. The CDR3 DNA reads TGTGCCAGCAGCGCCGGGGGGGCACCGAACACTGAAGCTTTCTTT. It yields the protein CASSAGGAPNTEAFF. Full variable domain (missing parts from reference TRBV9 and TRBJ1-1): DSGVTQTPKHLITATGQRVTLRCSPRSGDLSVYWYQQSLDQGLQFLIQYYNGEERAKGNILERFSAQQFPDLHSELNLSSLELGDSALYFCASSAGGAPNTEAFFGQGTRLTVV.